This passage covers 10 T cell receptor beta chains from one sample sequenced in a study of vaccination and CD4 T cells after COVID-19. Scientists ran DNA taken from cultured CD4+ T cells through the Oncomine TCR Beta short-read assay for sequencing. TCRdb reprocessed the PCR reads with MiXCR, giving one entry per CDR3 protein. The sample has over 9,000 distinct CDR3 sequences; about 50% are singletons. No antigen is known for these receptors. The treatment is: approximately 9-day PBMC culture with coronavirus spike peptide pools or control peptides (ViraFEST assay). The sample comprised CD4+ T cells from blood, cultured in vitro. Receptors originate from a human donor who had recovered from COVID-19.

In its sample, this clonotype was seen a few times. CDR3 residues: CASSLIGSSGELFF. CDR3 nucleotide sequence: TGTGCCAGCAGCTTAATCGGGTCCTCCGGGGAGCTGTTTTTT. The rearrangement joins TRBV7-9 to TRBJ2-2; no clear D gene. Deletions cut 2 bases from V and 6 bases from J, with 10 bases between. This CDR3 spans 14 amino acids. From germline, CDR1 is SEHNR and CDR2 FQNEAQ (reference sequence).

The chain links TRBV4-1 to TRBJ2-5; the match to TRBD1 covers 10 bases. The CDR3 loop spans 15 amino acids. Germline CDR1 reads MGHRA; CDR2 reads YSYEKL. Trimming cost V 4 bases and J 2 bases; bases outside gene matches: 4. The CDR3 nucleotides are TGCGCCAGCAGCCGGGACAGGGGTTTTCAAGAGACCCAGTACTTC. It codes for CASSRDRGFQETQYF.

This clonotype turned up a few times. The chain has TRBV27 and TRBJ1-2, with D perhaps matching TRBD1 (5 bases). This CDR3 comprises 14 residues. The V end was cut by 5 bases, the J end by 0 bases, with 10 bases between. Germline V gives CDR1 MNHEY, CDR2 SMNVEV (reference sequence). This chain's CDR3 is CASSLTGANYGYTF. In DNA, the CDR3 is TGTGCCAGCAGTCTCACAGGAGCTAACTATGGCTACACCTTC.

The V and J genes are TRBV28 and TRBJ2-5, with D perhaps being TRBD1 or TRBD2 (6 bases each). The CDR3 runs 16 residues. The V gene lost 2 bases and the J gene lost 5 bases, with 18 bases spanning the gap. Germline CDR1 and CDR2: MDHEN and SYDVKM. The CDR3 nucleotides read TGTGCCAGCAGTTTAAGACACACAGGGAGGTGGGAGACCCAGTACTTC. The encoded protein is CASSLRHTGRWETQYF. The full variable domain, its missing parts supplied by reference TRBV28 and TRBJ2-5, is DVKVTQSSRYLVKRTGEKVFLECVQDMDHENMFWYRQDPGLGLRLIYFSYDVKMKEKGDIPEGYSVSREKKERFSLILESASTNQTSMYLCASSLRHTGRWETQYFGPGTRLLVL.

J is TRBJ1-2 and V is TRBV6-1; no clear D. The V gene lost 5 bases and the J gene lost 1 base, with 17 bases spanning the gap. This CDR3 comprises 16 residues. Germline CDR1 MNHNS, CDR2 SASEGT. CDR3 sequence: CASSQRSSGVNYGYTF. CDR3 nucleotides: TGTGCCAGCAGTCAACGGAGCAGCGGGGTTAACTATGGCTACACCTTC.

The rearrangement links TRBV28 to TRBJ2-5, with 7 bases fitting TRBD2. Germline V gives CDR1 MDHEN, CDR2 SYDVKM. V was pared by 5 bases and J by 2 bases, with 5 bases of the junction left unmatched. The length of the CDR3 is 14 residues. DNA for the CDR3: TGTGCCAGCAGTCCGGGAGGCCAACAAGAGACCCAGTACTTC. Translated, it gives CASSPGGQQETQYF.

This rearrangement joins TRBV4-2 to TRBJ1-3, with a weak D call TRBD1 (6 bases). Germline V gene sequence: CDR1 LGHNA, CDR2 YNFKEQ. The CDR3 spans 18 residues. Trimming cost V 0 bases and J 3 bases, with 18 bases left between them. CDR3 protein: CASSQDLDPGARGNTIYF. The CDR3 DNA reads TGTGCCAGCAGCCAAGATTTGGATCCGGGGGCGCGTGGAAACACCATATATTTT.

The chain couples TRBV5-1 to TRBJ1-2, with 7 bases that match TRBD1. The V gene's germline CDR1 is SGHRS and CDR2 YFSETQ. V lost 3 bases to trimming and J lost 0 bases; unmatched junction nucleotides: 2. This CDR3 spans 14 amino acids. This chain's CDR3 is CASSSGQANYGYTF. In nucleotides, the CDR3 is TGCGCCAGCAGCTCCGGACAGGCTAACTATGGCTACACCTTC.

The V and J genes are TRBV20-1 and TRBJ2-7; TRBD1 matches 8 bases. J lost 1 base, V lost 7 bases, and 6 bases had no gene match. Looked up from germline, CDR1 is DFQATT and CDR2 is SNEGSKA (reference sequence). The CDR3 runs to 13 residues. CDR3 bases: TGCAGTGTGGGGGACAGGCAATCCTACGAGCAGTACTTC. This translates into CSVGDRQSYEQYF.

CDR3 protein: CASTGNGATNEKLFF. The CDR3 DNA follows: TGCGCCAGCACAGGCAACGGGGCAACTAATGAAAAACTGTTTTTT. The chain recombines TRBV5-1 with TRBJ1-4; D ambiguous. This CDR3 region has 15 residues. The germline V gene encodes CDR1 SGHRS and CDR2 YFSETQ. Deletions cut 6 bases from V and 0 bases from J, with 12 bases between.